The T cell receptor beta chain described here comes from a study of shared clonotypes between healthy human individuals. Points from the study as a whole: Rarefaction showed sorted-subset sequencing was incomplete despite large depth. Non-shared clonotypes were found to have lower generation probabilities than the clonotypes that were shared by all four of the sorted-subset donors.

It was across several immunoSEQ plates that each subset's genomic DNA was evenly split. Libraries were prepared by immunoSEQ multiplex PCR; TCRdb keeps only in-frame clonotypes and omits some of them. Of 780,000 or so clones listed, 72% are singletons. CDR1 and CDR2 (germline): SGHRS, YFSETQ. J gave up 8 bases and V 2 bases, and 9 bases lay outside the gene matches. CDR3 length equals 16 residues. A word on this clone: Its matching antigen is unknown.

Negatively enriched CD4+ T cells were divided by CD45RA into naive and memory. Sequencing was done on a sample of memory CD4+ T cells sorted from blood. Documented subset: CD45RA-negative fraction. The sequence was collected from a woman aged 30 to 39 in good health. The chain combines TRBV5-1 with TRBJ2-2; 10 nucleotides agree with TRBD1. The CDR3 DNA is TGCGCCAGCAGCTTCGTCTTGACAGGGGGCCTTGGGGAGCTGTTTTTT. Its protein is CASSFVLTGGLGELFF.